This is a list of T cell receptor beta chains from one sample in a study of blood T cell repertoires in COVID-19. Some clones are missing from TCRdb's copy, which holds only in-frame ones; the method was immunoSEQ multiplex PCR. The repertoire holds around 260,000 clones, with around four fifths as singletons. Sequences were obtained from peripheral blood. These receptors were collected from a woman aged 45-65 years who had recovered from COVID-19. CDR3s include the opening cysteine and the closing phenylalanine or tryptophan. The D gene is left open where the match is weak. Clone sizes are given selectively: once, few, many, or a class where the clone is expanded.

size,V,J,D,DNA,CDR3
few,TRBV7-2,TRBJ1-4,TRBD1,TGTGCCAGCAGCTTTCAGGGGGCAGGTGAAAAACTGTTTTTT,CASSFQGAGEKLFF
NA,TRBV18,TRBJ2-7,TRBD1,TGTGCCAGCTCATCCGGGACAGGGGGCTCCTACGAGCAGTACTTC,CASSSGTGGSYEQYF
NA,TRBV7-3,TRBJ1-1,NA,TGTGCCAGCAGCTTAGATGAGTCCCATAGCCCTACTGAAGCTTTCTTT,CASSLDESHSPTEAFF
NA,TRBV18,TRBJ1-1,TRBD1,TGTGCCAGCTCACACGGGACAGGGAGGGACACTGAAGCTTTCTTT,CASSHGTGRDTEAFF
once,TRBV6-1,TRBJ1-6,NA,TGTGCCAGCAGTGAAGCGCACGGACACTTCTCACCCCTCCACTTT,CASSEAHGHFSPLHF
few,TRBV7-3,TRBJ2-3,NA,TGTGCCAGCAGCTTTAGCAGCACAGATACGCAGTATTTT,CASSFSSTDTQYF
NA,TRBV4-1,TRBJ1-1,NA,TGCGCCAGCAGCCAAAGTAGGGCCAGGGGTTTGAACACTGAAGCTTTCTTT,CASSQSRARGLNTEAFF
NA,TRBV7-2,TRBJ1-6,NA,TGTGCCAGCAGCTTAGCAGCAGGTCTGAATTCACCCCTCCACTTT,CASSLAAGLNSPLHF
NA,TRBV2,TRBJ2-7,TRBD2,TGTGCCAGCAGGGGGGTCGCGGGAGCGGCCAACTACGAGCAGTACTTC,CASRGVAGAANYEQYF
NA,TRBV28,TRBJ1-6,TRBD1,TGTGCCAGCAGTACCTACATACAGGGGTCACCCCTCCACTTT,CASSTYIQGSPLHF
NA,TRBV19,TRBJ1-3,NA,TGTGCCAGTAGTGCCTCGGAGATCCTCTCTGGAAACACCATATATTTT,CASSASEILSGNTIYF